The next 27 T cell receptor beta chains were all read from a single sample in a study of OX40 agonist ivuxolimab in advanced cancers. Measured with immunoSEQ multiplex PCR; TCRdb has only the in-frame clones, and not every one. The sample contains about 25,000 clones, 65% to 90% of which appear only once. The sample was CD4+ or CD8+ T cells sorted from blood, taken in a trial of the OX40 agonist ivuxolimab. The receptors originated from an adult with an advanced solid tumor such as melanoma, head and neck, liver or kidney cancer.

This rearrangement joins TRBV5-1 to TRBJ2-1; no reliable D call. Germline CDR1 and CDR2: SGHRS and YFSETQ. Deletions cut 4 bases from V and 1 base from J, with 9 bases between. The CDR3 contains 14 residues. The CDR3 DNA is TGCGCCAGCAGCGCCTACCGATCCTACAATGAGCAGTTCTTC. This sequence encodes CASSAYRSYNEQFF. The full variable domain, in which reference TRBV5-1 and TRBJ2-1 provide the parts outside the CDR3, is KAGVTQTPRYLIKTRGQQVTLSCSPISGHRSVSWYQQTPGQGLQFLFEYFSETQRNKGNFPGRFSGRQFSNSRSEMNVSTLELGDSALYLCASSAYRSYNEQFFGPGTRLTVL.

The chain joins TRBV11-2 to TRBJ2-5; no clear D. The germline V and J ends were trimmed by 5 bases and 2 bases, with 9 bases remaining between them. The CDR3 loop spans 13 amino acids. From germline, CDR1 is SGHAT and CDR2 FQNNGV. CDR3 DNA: TGTGCCAGCAGCCCCGAGGTACAAGAGACCCAGTACTTC. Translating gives CASSPEVQETQYF. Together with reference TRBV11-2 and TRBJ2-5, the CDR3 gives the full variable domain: EAGVAQSPRYKIIEKRQSVAFWCNPISGHATLYWYQQILGQGPKLLIQFQNNGVVDDSQLPKDRFSAERLKGVDSTLKIQPAKLEDSAVYLCASSPEVQETQYFGPGTRLLVL.

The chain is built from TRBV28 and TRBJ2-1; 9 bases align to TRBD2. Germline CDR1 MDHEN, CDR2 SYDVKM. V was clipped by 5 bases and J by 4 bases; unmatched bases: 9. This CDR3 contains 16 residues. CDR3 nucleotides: TGTGCCAGCAGTCCCCGAGCGGGGGGCCTTTACAATGAGCAGTTCTTC. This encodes CASSPRAGGLYNEQFF.

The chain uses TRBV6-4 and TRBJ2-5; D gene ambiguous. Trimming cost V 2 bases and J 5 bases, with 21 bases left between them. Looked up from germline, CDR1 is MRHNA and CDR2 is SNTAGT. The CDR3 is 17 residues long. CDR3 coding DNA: TGTGCCAGCAGTGACCACGCACCCGTTCCCGATCGGGAGACCCAGTACTTC. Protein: CASSDHAPVPDRETQYF.

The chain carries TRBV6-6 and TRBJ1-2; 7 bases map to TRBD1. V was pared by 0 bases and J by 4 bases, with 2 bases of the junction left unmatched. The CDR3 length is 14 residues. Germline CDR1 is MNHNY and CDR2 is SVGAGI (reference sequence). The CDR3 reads CASSYSDRIYGYTF. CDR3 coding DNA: TGTGCCAGCAGTTACTCGGACAGGATCTATGGCTACACCTTC.

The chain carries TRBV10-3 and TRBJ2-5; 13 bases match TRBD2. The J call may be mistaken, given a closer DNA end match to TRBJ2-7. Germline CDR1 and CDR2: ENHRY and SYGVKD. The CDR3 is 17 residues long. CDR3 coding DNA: TGTGCCATCAGTGGGGGGACTAGCGGGAAACAGCCCTACGAGCAGTACTTC. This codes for CAISGGTSGKQPYEQYF.

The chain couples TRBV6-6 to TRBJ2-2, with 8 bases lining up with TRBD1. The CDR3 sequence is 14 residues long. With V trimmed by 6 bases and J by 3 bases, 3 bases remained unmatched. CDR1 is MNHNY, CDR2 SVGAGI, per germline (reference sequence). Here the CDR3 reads CASRPGQDTGELFF. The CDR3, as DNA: TGTGCCAGCAGACCGGGACAGGACACCGGGGAGCTGTTTTTT.

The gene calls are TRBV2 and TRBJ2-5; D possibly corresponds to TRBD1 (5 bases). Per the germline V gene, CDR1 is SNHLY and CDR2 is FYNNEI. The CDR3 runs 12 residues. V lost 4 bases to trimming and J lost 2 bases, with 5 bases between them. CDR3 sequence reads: CASSGQQETQYF. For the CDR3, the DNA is TGTGCCAGCAGTGGACAGCAAGAGACCCAGTACTTC.

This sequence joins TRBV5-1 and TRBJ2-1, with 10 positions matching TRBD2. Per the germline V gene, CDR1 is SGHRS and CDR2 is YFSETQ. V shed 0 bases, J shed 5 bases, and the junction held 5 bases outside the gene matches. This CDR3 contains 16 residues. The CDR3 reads CASSLVTSGTDNEQFF. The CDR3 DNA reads TGCGCCAGCAGCTTGGTTACTAGCGGGACAGACAATGAGCAGTTCTTC.

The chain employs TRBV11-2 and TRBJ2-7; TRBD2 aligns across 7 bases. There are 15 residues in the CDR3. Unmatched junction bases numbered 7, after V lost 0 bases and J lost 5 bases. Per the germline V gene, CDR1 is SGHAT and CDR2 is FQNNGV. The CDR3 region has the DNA TGTGCCAGCAGCTTAGATCTCGGGGGGTTCAACGAGCAGTACTTC. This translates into CASSLDLGGFNEQYF.

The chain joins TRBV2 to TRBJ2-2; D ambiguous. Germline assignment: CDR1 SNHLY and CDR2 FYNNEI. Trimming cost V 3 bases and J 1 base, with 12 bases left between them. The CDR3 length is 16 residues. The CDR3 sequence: CASSDLGRRNTGELFF. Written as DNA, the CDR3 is TGTGCCAGCAGTGACCTAGGCAGGCGGAACACCGGGGAGCTGTTTTTT. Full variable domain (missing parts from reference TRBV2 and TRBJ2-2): EPEVTQTPSHQVTQMGQEVILRCVPISNHLYFYWYRQILGQKVEFLVSFYNNEISEKSEIFDDQFSVERPDGSNFTLKIRSTKLEDSAMYFCASSDLGRRNTGELFFGEGSRLTVL.

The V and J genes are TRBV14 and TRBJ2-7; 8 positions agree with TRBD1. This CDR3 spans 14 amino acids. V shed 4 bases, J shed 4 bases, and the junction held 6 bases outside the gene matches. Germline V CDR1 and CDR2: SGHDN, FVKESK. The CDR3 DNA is TGTGCCAGCAGCCCCCAGGGGGCGAGGTACGAGCAGTACTTC. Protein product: CASSPQGARYEQYF.

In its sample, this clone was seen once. CDR3 in DNA: TGTGCCAGCAGTGACAGGGGCCCACTGCCCCAGCATTTT. Its translation is CASSDRGPLPQHF. This chain links TRBV27 with TRBJ1-5, with 8 positions matching TRBD1. The CDR3 is made up of 13 amino acids. The J segment lost 9 bases and the V segment lost 5 bases, leaving 6 bases of the junction unmatched. CDR1 MNHEY and CDR2 SMNVEV come from the germline V gene (reference sequence).

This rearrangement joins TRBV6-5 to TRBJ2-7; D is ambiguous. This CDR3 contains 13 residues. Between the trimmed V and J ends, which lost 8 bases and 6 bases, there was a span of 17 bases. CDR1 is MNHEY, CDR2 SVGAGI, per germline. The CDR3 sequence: CASSNAPLFEQYF. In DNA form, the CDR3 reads TGTGCCAGCTCAAACGCACCCCTCTTCGAGCAGTACTTC.

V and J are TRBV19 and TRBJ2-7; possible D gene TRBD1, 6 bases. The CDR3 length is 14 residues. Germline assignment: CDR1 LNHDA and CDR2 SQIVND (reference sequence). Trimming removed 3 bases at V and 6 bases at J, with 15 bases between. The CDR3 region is CASSISGRGGEQYF. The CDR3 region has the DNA TGTGCCAGTAGTATCTCGGGCAGGGGCGGCGAGCAGTACTTC.

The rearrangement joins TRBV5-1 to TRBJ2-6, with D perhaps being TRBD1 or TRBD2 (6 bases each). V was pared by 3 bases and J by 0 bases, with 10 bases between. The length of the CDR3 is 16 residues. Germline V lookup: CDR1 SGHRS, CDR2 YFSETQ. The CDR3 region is CASSWRGDSGANVLTF. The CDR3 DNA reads TGCGCCAGCAGCTGGAGGGGGGACTCTGGGGCCAACGTCCTGACTTTC.

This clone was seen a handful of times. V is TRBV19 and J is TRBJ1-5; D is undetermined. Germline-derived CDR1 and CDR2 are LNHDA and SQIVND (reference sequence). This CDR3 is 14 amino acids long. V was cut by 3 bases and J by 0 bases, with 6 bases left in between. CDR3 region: CASSISGSNQPQHF. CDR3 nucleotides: TGTGCCAGTAGTATTTCAGGTAGCAATCAGCCCCAGCATTTT.

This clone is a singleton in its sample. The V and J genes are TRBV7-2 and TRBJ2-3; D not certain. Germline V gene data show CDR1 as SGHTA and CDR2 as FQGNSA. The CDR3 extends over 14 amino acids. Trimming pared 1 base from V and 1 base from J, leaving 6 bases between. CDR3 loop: CASSLGLGTDTQYF. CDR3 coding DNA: TGTGCCAGCAGCTTAGGGTTGGGCACAGATACGCAGTATTTT.

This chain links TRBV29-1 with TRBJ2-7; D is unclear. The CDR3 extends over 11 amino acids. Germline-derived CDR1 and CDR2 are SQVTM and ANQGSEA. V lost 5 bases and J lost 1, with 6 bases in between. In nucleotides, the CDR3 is TGCAGCGTTCGAGCGTCCTACGAGCAGTACTTC. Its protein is CSVRASYEQYF.

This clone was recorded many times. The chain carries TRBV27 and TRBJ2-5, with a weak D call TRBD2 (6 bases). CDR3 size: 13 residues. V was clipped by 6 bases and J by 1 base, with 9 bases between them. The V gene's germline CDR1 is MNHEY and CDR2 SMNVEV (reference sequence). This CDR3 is CASSLAPQETQYF. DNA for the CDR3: TGTGCCAGCAGCCTAGCGCCCCAAGAGACCCAGTACTTC.

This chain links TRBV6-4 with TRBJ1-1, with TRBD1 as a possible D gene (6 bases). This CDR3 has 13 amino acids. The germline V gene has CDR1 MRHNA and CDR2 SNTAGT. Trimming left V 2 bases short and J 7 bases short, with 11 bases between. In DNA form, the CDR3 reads TGTGCCAGCAGTGACACGACAGGCAGTGAAGCTTTCTTT. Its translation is CASSDTTGSEAFF.

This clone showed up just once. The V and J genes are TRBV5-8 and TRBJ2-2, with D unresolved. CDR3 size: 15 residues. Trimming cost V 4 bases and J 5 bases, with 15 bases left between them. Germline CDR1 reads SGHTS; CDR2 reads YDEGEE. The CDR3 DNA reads TGTGCCAGCAGCCGGGTCTACAGTGGGACCGGGGAGCTGTTTTTT. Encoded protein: CASSRVYSGTGELFF.

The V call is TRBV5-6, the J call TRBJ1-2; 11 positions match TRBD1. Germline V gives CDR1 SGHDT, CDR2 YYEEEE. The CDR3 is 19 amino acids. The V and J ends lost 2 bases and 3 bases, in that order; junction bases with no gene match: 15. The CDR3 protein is CASSFGEDRGRPDDYGYTF. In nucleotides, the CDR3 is TGTGCCAGCAGCTTTGGGGAGGACAGGGGGCGTCCAGATGACTATGGCTACACCTTC.

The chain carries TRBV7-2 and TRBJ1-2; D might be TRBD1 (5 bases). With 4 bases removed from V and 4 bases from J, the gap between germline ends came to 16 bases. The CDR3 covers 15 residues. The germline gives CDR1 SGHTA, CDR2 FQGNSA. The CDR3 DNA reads TGTGCCAGCAGCTCGACAAGCACAGGCTTCTATGGCTACACCTTC. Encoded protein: CASSSTSTGFYGYTF.

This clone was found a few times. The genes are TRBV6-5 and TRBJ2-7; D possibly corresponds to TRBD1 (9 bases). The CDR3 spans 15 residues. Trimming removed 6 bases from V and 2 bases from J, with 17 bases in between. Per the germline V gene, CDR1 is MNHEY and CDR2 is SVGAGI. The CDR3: CASRRGGQGPYEQYF. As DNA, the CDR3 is TGTGCCAGCAGACGGGGGGGACAGGGACCCTACGAGCAGTACTTC.

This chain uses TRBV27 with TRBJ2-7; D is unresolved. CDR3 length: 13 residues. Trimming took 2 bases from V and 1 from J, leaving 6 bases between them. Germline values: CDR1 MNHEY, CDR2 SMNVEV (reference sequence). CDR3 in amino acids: CASSLGLSYEQYF. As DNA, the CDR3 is TGTGCCAGCAGTTTAGGGCTTTCCTACGAGCAGTACTTC.

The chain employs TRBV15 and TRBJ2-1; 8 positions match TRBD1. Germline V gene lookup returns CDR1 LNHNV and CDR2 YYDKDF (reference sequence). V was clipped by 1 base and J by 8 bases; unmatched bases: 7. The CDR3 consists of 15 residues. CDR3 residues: CATSRGQGLIDEQFF. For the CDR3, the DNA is TGTGCCACCAGCAGAGGACAGGGGTTAATCGATGAGCAGTTCTTC.